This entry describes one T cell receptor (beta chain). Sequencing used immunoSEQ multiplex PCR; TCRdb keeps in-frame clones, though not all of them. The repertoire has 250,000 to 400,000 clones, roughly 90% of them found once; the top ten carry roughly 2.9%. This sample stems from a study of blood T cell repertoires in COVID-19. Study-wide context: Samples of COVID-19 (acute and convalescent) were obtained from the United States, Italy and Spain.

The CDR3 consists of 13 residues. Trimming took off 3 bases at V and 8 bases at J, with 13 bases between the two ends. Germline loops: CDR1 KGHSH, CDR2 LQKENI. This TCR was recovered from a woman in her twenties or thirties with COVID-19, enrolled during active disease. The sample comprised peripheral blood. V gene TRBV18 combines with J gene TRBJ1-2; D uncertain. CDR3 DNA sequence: TGTGCCAGCTCACCGGACGGGAGAAGGGGCTACACCTTC. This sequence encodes CASSPDGRRGYTF.